These T cell receptor beta chains were read from a single sample in a study of shared clonotypes between healthy human individuals. Profiling relied on immunoSEQ multiplex PCR, and the TCRdb table lists in-frame clones only, not all of them. This table has about 500,000 clones, over 60% appearing once. Sequencing was done on a sample of PBMCs. The receptor source for this set is a middle-aged woman in good health. Some clones in this sample may be carry-over from other donors' samples. The CDR3 runs from the conserved cysteine through the conserved F or W. The D gene is left open where the match is weak. Rows may omit the clone size; those that give it use once, few, many or a size class.

v_gene: TRBV7-9; j_gene: TRBJ1-1; d_gene: NA; abundance: many; CDR3aa: CASSRLVPPEAFF; CDR3nt: TGTGCCAGCAGCCGACTCGTACCCCCTGAAGCTTTCTTT
v_gene: TRBV28; j_gene: TRBJ2-3; d_gene: NA; abundance: NA; CDR3aa: CASSLVGVLADTQYF; CDR3nt: TGTGCCAGCAGTTTAGTAGGGGTTTTGGCAGATACGCAGTATTTT
v_gene: TRBV2; j_gene: TRBJ1-5; d_gene: NA; abundance: once; CDR3aa: CASSTVYQPQHF; CDR3nt: TGTGCCAGCAGTACCGTCTATCAGCCCCAGCATTTT
v_gene: TRBV7-6; j_gene: TRBJ2-1; d_gene: NA; abundance: NA; CDR3aa: CASSLAGGGNEQFF; CDR3nt: TGTGCCAGCAGCTTAGCGGGAGGAGGTAATGAGCAGTTCTTC
v_gene: TRBV28; j_gene: TRBJ2-1; d_gene: TRBD2; abundance: NA; CDR3aa: CASSPLAGAPNEQFF; CDR3nt: TGTGCCAGCAGTCCTCTAGCGGGAGCCCCGAATGAGCAGTTCTTC
v_gene: TRBV18; j_gene: TRBJ2-1; d_gene: NA; abundance: NA; CDR3aa: CASSPPGFREDEQFF; CDR3nt: TGTGCCAGCTCACCACCGGGGTTTCGGGAAGATGAGCAGTTCTTC
v_gene: TRBV2; j_gene: TRBJ2-2; d_gene: TRBD2; abundance: NA; CDR3aa: CASSGLAGVGGGELFF; CDR3nt: TGTGCCAGCTCGGGACTAGCGGGAGTGGGAGGCGGGGAGCTGTTTTTT
v_gene: TRBV21-1; j_gene: TRBJ2-3; d_gene: NA; abundance: few; CDR3aa: CAKTYEAQYF; CDR3nt: TGTGCCAAGACTTACGAGGCGCAGTATTTT
v_gene: TRBV5-1; j_gene: TRBJ2-2; d_gene: NA; abundance: NA; CDR3aa: CASSERTNTGELFF; CDR3nt: TGCGCCAGCAGCGAGCGAACGAACACCGGGGAGCTGTTTTTT
v_gene: TRBV2; j_gene: TRBJ1-4; d_gene: NA; abundance: once; CDR3aa: CASSVRGADEKLFF; CDR3nt: TGTGCCAGCAGTGTGCGGGGGGCAGATGAAAAACTGTTTTTT
v_gene: TRBV2; j_gene: TRBJ2-7; d_gene: NA; abundance: NA; CDR3aa: CASSPGTFLYEQYF; CDR3nt: TGTGCCAGCAGCCCCGGGACTTTCCTCTACGAGCAGTACTTC
v_gene: TRBV19; j_gene: TRBJ1-2; d_gene: NA; abundance: NA; CDR3aa: CASRRNREYGYTF; CDR3nt: TGTGCCAGTAGGAGGAATAGGGAGTATGGCTACACCTTC
v_gene: TRBV27; j_gene: TRBJ2-1; d_gene: NA; abundance: NA; CDR3aa: CASSFRGEQFF; CDR3nt: TGTGCCAGCAGTTTCAGGGGTGAGCAGTTCTTC
v_gene: TRBV5-4; j_gene: TRBJ1-2; d_gene: NA; abundance: NA; CDR3aa: CASSLARESYGYTF; CDR3nt: TGTGCCAGCAGCTTGGCCAGGGAAAGCTATGGCTACACCTTC
v_gene: TRBV21-1; j_gene: TRBJ2-1; d_gene: NA; abundance: NA; CDR3aa: CASSKEVSLSGEFSYNEQFF; CDR3nt: TGTGCCAGCAGCAAAGAAGTGAGTTTGTCGGGGGAATTCTCCTACAATGAGCAGTTCTTC
v_gene: TRBV28; j_gene: TRBJ2-2; d_gene: TRBD2; abundance: NA; CDR3aa: CASRGLAGITGELFF; CDR3nt: TGTGCCAGCAGGGGACTAGCGGGTATCACCGGGGAGCTGTTTTTT
v_gene: TRBV2; j_gene: TRBJ2-6; d_gene: NA; abundance: NA; CDR3aa: CASRRDRGSGANVLTF; CDR3nt: TGTGCCAGCAGACGGGACCGAGGGTCCGGGGCCAACGTCCTGACTTTC
v_gene: TRBV28; j_gene: TRBJ1-4; d_gene: NA; abundance: many; CDR3aa: CASSLNEKLFF; CDR3nt: TGTGCCAGCAGTTTAAATGAAAAACTGTTTTTT
v_gene: TRBV11-2; j_gene: TRBJ1-5; d_gene: NA; abundance: NA; CDR3aa: CASSFTRGRNQPQHF; CDR3nt: TGTGCCAGCAGCTTTACCCGGGGACGGAATCAGCCCCAGCATTTT
v_gene: TRBV18; j_gene: TRBJ2-1; d_gene: TRBD2; abundance: once; CDR3aa: CASSPGTSGEQFF; CDR3nt: TGTGCCAGCTCACCAGGCACTAGCGGAGAGCAGTTCTTC
v_gene: TRBV7-6; j_gene: TRBJ1-4; d_gene: NA; abundance: once; CDR3aa: CASSSTPQGGFEKLFF; CDR3nt: TGTGCCAGCAGCTCCACCCCCCAAGGAGGGTTCGAAAAACTGTTTTTT
v_gene: TRBV7-2; j_gene: TRBJ2-1; d_gene: NA; abundance: NA; CDR3aa: CASSLAPGVSYNEQFF; CDR3nt: TGTGCCAGCAGCTTAGCGCCTGGGGTCTCCTACAATGAGCAGTTCTTC
v_gene: TRBV19; j_gene: TRBJ1-1; d_gene: NA; abundance: NA; CDR3aa: CASSIMSMNTEAFF; CDR3nt: TGTGCCAGTAGTATAATGTCAATGAACACTGAAGCTTTCTTT